This T cell receptor beta chain was found in a study of blood T cell repertoires in COVID-19 (TCRdb year 2020). Study-level background: Samples from collaborators originated in the United States, Italy and Spain and spanned both the acute and convalescent phases of COVID-19. Where available, HLA class I and class II types were taken from metadata supplied by the sample provider and were not determined by assay-based typing. Sample metadata almost always included a de-identified subject ID, COVID-19 status, age in years and sex. The samples were drawn from two sources: the first 160 participants of the ongoing ImmuneRACE study, and 1,200 or so subjects contributed by 6 global collaborators. The repertoires were made available in a free public database intended to serve as a resource for research on the immune response to SARS-CoV-2. Deeply sampled blood TCRbeta repertoires from subjects exposed to, actively infected with, or recovered from COVID-19 were included in the dataset. The material from the prospective study consisted of cDNA or gDNA derived from T cells, B-cell-depleted T cells, or PBMCs.

Overall study results and their limits: How much clinical and demographic metadata was included differed by source and by participant, and the metadata was provided uncurated.

The CDR3 covers 13 residues, taking in both the cysteine and the phenylalanine. Here the CDR3 DNA is all that survives: 39 bases in frame from base 1. Looking up the germline V gene yields CDR1 SGHTA and CDR2 FQGNSA. V is reduced by 4 bases and J by 4 bases, leaving a spacing of 10 bases between them. TCRbeta CDR3 regions were amplified from genomic DNA by means of the immunoSEQ Assay, a bias-controlled multiplex PCR. On the study's bioinformatics: Within the assay, amplification of reference gene primers was used to estimate how many nucleated cells each sample contained. Sequence reads were collapsed and filtered to measure the absolute abundance of every unique TCRbeta CDR3 rearrangement. For each sample, productive Simpson clonality was calculated as the square root of Simpson's diversity index across productive rearrangements. Held by TCRdb, this immuneACCESS table contains in-frame sequences only and omits some clones. Under half of the omission traces to an unresolved V gene where checked; the cause of the rest is unknown. That table furnishes V, J and clone size, whereas the DNA furnished D and trimming. The table for this sample lists more than 150,000 clones; over 75% of them were counted only once. Clones ranked in the top ten supply about 2.8% of the sample.

Comments on this clone: This clone's antigen is unknown. No base quality information exists; no much larger clone differs at one position.

Whole blood was collected in K2EDTA tubes by collaborating institutions according to the institutions' own protocols. For TCRbeta analysis, collaborators shipped samples in one of three forms: frozen whole blood, isolated PBMCs, or DNA extracted from either of those sample types. The chain couples TRBV7-2 to TRBJ2-5, and TRBD2 may be the D gene, going by 5 matching bases. This receptor was taken from a woman of 80 years or more with active or convalescent COVID-19. Material: peripheral blood. The DNA sequence is given as TGTGCCAGCAGCTCCAGCACTAGAGAGACCCAGTACTTC. It specifies CASSSSTRETQYF.